This T cell receptor (beta chain) was captured in a study of cytomegalovirus exposure and HLA in healthy donors. Findings and limits, study-wide: Cytomegalovirus status was reportedly diagnosed by the classifier with high sensitivity and specificity.

Germline V lookup: CDR1 SGHAT, CDR2 FQDESV (reference sequence). There are 17 residues in the CDR3. V dropped 4 bases and J dropped 6 bases, with 22 bases sitting between them. Details on this clone: Its antigen remains unknown.

The PCR employed 60 Vbeta primers together with 13 Jbeta primers. The method was immunoSEQ multiplex PCR; TCRdb's version includes in-frame clones alone and lacks a portion of them. Counted here are roughly 120,000 clones, 65% occurring once; the ten biggest clones make up roughly 8.6%. The origin of this receptor is a woman in her 40s in good health and CMV-seropositive. The chain carries TRBV11-1 and TRBJ2-1, with a possible D match to TRBD2 (6 bases). The source material was PBMCs. The CDR3 reads CASSSTSTGLGGNEQFF. The CDR3 DNA sequence: TGTGCCAGCAGCTCAACCTCTACCGGGCTCGGGGGCAATGAGCAGTTCTTC.